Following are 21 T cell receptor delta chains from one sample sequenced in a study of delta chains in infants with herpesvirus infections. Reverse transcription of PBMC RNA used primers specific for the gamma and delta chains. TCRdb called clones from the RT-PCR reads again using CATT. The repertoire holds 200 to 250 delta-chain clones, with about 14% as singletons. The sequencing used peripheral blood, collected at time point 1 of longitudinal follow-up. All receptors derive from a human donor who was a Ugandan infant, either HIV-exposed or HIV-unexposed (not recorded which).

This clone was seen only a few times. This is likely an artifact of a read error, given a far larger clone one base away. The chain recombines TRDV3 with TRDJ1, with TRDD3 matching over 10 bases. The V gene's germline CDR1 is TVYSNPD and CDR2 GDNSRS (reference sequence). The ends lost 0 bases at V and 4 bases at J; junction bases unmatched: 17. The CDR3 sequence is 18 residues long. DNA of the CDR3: TGTGCCTTTAGGAGGGCTCCCTCAACTGGGGGATCAAGCGATAAACTCATCTTT. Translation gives CAFRRAPSTGGSSDKLIF.

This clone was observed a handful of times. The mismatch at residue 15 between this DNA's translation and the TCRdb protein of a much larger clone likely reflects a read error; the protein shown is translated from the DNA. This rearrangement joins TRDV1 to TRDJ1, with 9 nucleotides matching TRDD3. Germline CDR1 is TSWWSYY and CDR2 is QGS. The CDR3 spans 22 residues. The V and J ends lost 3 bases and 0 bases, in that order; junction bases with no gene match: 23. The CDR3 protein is CALGEDFLNSPGGLHDTDKLIF. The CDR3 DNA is TGTGCTCTTGGGGAGGACTTCCTAAACTCGCCTGGGGGATTGCACGACACCGATAAACTCATCTTT.

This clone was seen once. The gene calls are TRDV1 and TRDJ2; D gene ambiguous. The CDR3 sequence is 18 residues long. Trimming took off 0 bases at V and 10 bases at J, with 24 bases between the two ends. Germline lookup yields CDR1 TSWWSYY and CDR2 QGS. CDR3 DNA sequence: TGTGCTCTTGGGGAACTCGTCGGCACCGTGGGTCGTTCGGGACAACTCTTCTTT. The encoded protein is CALGELVGTVGRSGQLFF.

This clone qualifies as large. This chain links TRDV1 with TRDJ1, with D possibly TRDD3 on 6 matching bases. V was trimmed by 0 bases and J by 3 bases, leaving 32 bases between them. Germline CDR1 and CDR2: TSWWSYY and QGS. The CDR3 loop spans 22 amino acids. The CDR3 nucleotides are TGTGCTCTTGGGGAACTACACCCCTTTGCTGGGGACTCCGCCTTCAAGGCCGATAAACTCATCTTT. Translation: CALGELHPFAGDSAFKADKLIF.

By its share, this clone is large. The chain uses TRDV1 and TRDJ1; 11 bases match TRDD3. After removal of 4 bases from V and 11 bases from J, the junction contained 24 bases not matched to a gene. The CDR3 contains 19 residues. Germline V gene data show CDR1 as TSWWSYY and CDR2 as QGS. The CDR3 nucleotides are TGTGCTCTTGGGGCCTTTCCCCGCTGGGGGATACAAGGGAAGGTCAGGCTCATCTTT. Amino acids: CALGAFPRWGIQGKVRLIF.

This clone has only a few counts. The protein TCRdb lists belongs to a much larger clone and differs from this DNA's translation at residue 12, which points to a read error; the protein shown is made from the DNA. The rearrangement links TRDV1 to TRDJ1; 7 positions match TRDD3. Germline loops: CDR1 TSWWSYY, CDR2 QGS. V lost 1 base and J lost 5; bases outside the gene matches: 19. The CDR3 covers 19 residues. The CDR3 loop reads CALGERSSPNCLGGDKLIF. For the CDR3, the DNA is TGTGCTCTTGGGGAACGGTCCTCTCCCAACTGCCTGGGGGGGGATAAACTCATCTTT.

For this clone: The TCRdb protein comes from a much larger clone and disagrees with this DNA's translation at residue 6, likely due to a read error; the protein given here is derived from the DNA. CDR3 DNA sequence: TGTGCTCTTGGGGAAATGGCCTACTGGGGATTCACCTATACACCCTGGGACACCCGACAGATGTTTTTC. Translation gives CALGEMAYWGFTYTPWDTRQMFF. This chain uses TRDV1 with TRDJ3; 7 bases map to TRDD3. Germline CDR1 TSWWSYY, CDR2 QGS. V dropped 2 bases and J dropped 2; count of bases not matched to a gene: 21. This CDR3 has 23 amino acids.

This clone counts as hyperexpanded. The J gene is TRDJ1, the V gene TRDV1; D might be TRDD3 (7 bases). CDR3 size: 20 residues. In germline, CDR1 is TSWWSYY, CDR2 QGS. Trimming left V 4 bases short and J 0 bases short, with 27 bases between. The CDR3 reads CALGARAFPVWGLYTDKLIF. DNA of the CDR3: TGTGCTCTTGGGGCCCGGGCCTTCCCAGTCTGGGGGTTGTACACCGATAAACTCATCTTT.

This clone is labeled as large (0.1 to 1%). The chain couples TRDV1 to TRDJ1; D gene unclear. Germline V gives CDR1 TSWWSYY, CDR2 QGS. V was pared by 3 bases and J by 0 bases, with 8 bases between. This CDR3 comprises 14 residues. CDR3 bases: TGTGCTCTTGGGGATCTCCCTCACACCGATAAACTCATCTTT. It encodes CALGDLPHTDKLIF.

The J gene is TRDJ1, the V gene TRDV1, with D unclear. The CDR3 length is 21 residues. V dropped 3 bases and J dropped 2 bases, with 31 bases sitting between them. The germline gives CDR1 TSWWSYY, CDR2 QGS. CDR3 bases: TGTGCTCTTGGGGACACCACACAGCACCTTACGTACTTGACGGAAACCGATAAACTCATCTTT. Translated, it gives CALGDTTQHLTYLTETDKLIF.

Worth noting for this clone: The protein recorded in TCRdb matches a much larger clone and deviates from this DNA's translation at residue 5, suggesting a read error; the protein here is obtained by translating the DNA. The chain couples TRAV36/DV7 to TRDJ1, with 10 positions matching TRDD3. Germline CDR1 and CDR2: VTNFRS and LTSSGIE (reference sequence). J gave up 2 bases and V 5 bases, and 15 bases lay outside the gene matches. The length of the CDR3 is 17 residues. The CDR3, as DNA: TGTGCTGTTGCCACTTTCAGGGGGATACGGTGGACCGATAAACTCATCTTT. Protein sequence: CAVATFRGIRWTDKLIF.

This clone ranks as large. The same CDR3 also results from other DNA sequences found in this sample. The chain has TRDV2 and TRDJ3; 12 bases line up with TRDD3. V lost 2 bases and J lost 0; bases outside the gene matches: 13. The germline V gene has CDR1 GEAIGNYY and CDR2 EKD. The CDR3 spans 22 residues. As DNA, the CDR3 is TGTGCCTGTGACAGAGTTGTACTGGGGGATACCCTGAGCTCCTGGGACACCCGACAGATGTTTTTC. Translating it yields CACDRVVLGDTLSSWDTRQMFF.

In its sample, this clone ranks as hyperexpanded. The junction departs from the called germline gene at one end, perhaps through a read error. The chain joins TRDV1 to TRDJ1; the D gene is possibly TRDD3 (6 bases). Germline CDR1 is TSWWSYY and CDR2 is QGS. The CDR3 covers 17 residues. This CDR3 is CALGGPTRTGSVDKLIF. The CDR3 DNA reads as TGTGCTCTGGGGGGGCCTACCCGTACTGGGTCGGTCGATAAACTCATCTTT.

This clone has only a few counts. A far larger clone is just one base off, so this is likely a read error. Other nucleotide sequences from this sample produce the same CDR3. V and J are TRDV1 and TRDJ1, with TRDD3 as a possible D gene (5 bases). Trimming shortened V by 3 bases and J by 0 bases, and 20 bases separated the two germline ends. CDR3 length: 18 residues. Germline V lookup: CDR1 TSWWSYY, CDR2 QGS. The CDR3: CALGEPGLGTTYTDKLIF. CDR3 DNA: TGTGCTCTTGGGGAGCCGGGGTTGGGGACTACGTACACCGATAAACTCATCTTT.

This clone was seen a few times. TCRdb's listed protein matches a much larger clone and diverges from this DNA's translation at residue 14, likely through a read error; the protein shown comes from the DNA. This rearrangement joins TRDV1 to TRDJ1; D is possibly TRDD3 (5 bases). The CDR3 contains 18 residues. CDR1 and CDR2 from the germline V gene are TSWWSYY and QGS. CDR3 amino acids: CALGEPGLGTTYTNKLIF. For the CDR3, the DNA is TGTGCTCTTGGGGAACCGGGGTTGGGGACTACGTACACCAATAAACTCATCTTT.

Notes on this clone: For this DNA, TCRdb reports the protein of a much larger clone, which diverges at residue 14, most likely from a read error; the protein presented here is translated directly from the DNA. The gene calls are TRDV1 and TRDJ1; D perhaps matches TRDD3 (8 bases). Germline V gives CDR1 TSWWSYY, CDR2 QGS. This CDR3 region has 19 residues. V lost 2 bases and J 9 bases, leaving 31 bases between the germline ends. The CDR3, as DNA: TGTGCTCTTGGGGAAATGACCCCTTCCTTGCGCCTGGGGGAGAATCAACTCATCTTT. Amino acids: CALGEMTPSLRLGENQLIF.

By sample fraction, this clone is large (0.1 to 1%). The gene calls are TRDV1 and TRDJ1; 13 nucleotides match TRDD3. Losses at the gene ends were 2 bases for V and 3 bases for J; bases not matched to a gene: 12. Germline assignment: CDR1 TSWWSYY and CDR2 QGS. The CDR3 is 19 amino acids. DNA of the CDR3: TGTGCTCTTGGGGAATGGCCGGACTGGGGGATACGGGGGGCCGATAAACTCATCTTT. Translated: CALGEWPDWGIRGADKLIF.

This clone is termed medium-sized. This chain's CDR3 is CALGESLYWGIRRYTDKLIF. CDR3 bases: TGTGCTCTTGGGGAGTCCTTATACTGGGGGATACGAAGGTACACCGATAAACTCATCTTT. The rearrangement uses TRDV1 and TRDJ1; 13 positions agree with TRDD3. From germline, CDR1 is TSWWSYY and CDR2 QGS. The CDR3 consists of 20 residues. V lost 3 bases to trimming and J lost 0 bases; unmatched junction nucleotides: 13.

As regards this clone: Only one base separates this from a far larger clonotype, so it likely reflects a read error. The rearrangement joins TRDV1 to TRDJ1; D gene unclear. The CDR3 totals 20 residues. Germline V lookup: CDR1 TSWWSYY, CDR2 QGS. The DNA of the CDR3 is TGTGCTCTTGAGGAATTAGCTCCTTTGTGGCCCCCGGCCCTTAGGGATAAACTCATCTTT. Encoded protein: CALEELAPLWPPALRDKLIF.

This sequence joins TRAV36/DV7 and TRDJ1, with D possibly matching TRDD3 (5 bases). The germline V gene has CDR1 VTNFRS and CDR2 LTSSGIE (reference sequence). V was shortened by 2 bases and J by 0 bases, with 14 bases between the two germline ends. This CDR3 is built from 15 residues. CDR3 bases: TGTGCTGTGGACGGGGGTCTGATCTACACCGATAAACTCATCTTT. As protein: CAVDGGLIYTDKLIF. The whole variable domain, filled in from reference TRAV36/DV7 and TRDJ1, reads EDKVVQSPLSLVVHEGDTVTLNCSYEVTNFRSLLWYKQEKKAPTFLFMLTSSGIEKKSGRLSSILDKKELSSILNITATQTGDSAIYLCAVDGGLIYTDKLIFGKGTRVTVEP.

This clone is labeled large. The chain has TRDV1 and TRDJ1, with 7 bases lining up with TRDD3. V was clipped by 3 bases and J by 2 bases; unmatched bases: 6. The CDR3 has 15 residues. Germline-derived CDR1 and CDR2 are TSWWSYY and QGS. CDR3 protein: CALGEAGGDTDKLIF. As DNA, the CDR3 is TGTGCTCTTGGGGAGGCTGGGGGGGATACCGATAAACTCATCTTT.